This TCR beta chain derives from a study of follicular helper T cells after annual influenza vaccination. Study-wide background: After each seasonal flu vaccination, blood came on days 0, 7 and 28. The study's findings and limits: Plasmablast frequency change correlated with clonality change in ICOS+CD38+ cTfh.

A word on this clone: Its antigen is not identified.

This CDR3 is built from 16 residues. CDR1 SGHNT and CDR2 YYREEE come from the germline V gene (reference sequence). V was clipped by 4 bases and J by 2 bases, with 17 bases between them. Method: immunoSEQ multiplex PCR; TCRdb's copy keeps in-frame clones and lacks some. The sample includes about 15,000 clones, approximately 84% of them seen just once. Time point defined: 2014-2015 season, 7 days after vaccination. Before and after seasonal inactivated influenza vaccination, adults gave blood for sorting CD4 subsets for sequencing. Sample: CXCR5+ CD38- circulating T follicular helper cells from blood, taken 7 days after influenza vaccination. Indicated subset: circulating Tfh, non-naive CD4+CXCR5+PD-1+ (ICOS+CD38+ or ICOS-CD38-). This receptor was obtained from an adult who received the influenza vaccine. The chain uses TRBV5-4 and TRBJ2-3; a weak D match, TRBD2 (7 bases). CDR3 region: CASSLTRGANTDTQYF. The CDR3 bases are TGTGCCAGCAGCCTTACTCGGGGGGCCAACACAGATACGCAGTATTTT.